The rows below give T cell receptor beta chains drawn from one sample of a study of cytomegalovirus exposure and HLA in healthy donors. Assay used: immunoSEQ multiplex PCR; TCRdb lists only in-frame clones, some missing. The repertoire has about 100,000 clones, approximately 72% of them found once; the top ten carry around 1.9%. Material for sequencing was PBMCs. The source is a woman in her thirties or forties in good health and CMV-seronegative. CDR3s include the opening cysteine and the closing phenylalanine or tryptophan. Each record gives: J gene, V gene, CDR3 protein.

TRBJ2-7 | TRBV6-5 | CASRLTASSYEQYF
TRBJ2-3 | TRBV10-1 | CASSFGLLSTIPDTQYF
TRBJ1-2 | TRBV6-1 | CASETSYLNYGYTF
TRBJ2-1 | TRBV19 | CASSMTGTARDEQFF
TRBJ2-5 | TRBV4-2 | CASSQDTGSRQETQYF
TRBJ1-3 | TRBV11-2 | CASSKDRSSGNTIYF
TRBJ2-7 | TRBV6-1 | CASSEGQGGYEQYF
TRBJ2-7 | TRBV4-1 | CASSQLDTSKYEQYF
TRBJ2-5 | TRBV7-9 | CASSIQGQETQYF
TRBJ1-1 | TRBV6-6 | CASREGNTEAFF
TRBJ1-1 | TRBV7-3 | CASRPGPMNTEAFF
TRBJ2-3 | TRBV5-6 | CASSLFTGTLSTDTQYF
TRBJ2-3 | TRBV30 | CAWSNARTSGRGGVDTQYF
TRBJ1-4 | TRBV5-5 | CASSPTRLNEKLFF
TRBJ2-7 | TRBV9 | CASSVAGVDSDEQYF
TRBJ2-1 | TRBV6-5 | CASSGHNSYNEQFF
. | TRBV6-6 | CASSPRTSGSYEQYF
TRBJ2-1 | TRBV30 | CAWRRDSYNEQFF
TRBJ2-2 | TRBV7-2 | CASSPGLANTGELFF
TRBJ2-7 | TRBV19 | CATSDPLSGTHFYEQYF